The present TCR beta chain was sequenced within a study of blood T cell repertoires in COVID-19. Overall study context: The analysed material was cDNA or gDNA that came from T cells, B-cell-depleted T cells, or PBMCs.

This CDR3 contains 13 residues. Trimming took off 6 bases at V and 6 bases at J, with 12 bases between the two ends. Germline V gene lookup returns CDR1 MNHEY and CDR2 SVGAGI. The protocol was immunoSEQ multiplex PCR, while the TCRdb copy is restricted to in-frame clones and leaves out a portion. This repertoire shows about 180,000 clones, roughly 84% found once; its top ten account for roughly 1.2%. The origin of this receptor is a human donor with acute COVID-19. The donor label of this sample is uncertain. The chain employs TRBV6-5 and TRBJ1-5; perhaps TRBD1 as D (6 bases). Input material: PBMCs or T cells enriched from blood (not recorded which). This CDR3 is CASSWQGSQPQHF. The CDR3 nucleotides are TGTGCCAGCAGCTGGCAGGGGAGTCAGCCCCAGCATTTT.